This passage covers 24 T cell receptor beta chains from one sample sequenced in a study of blood T cell repertoires in COVID-19. Repertoires were generated with immunoSEQ multiplex PCR, while TCRdb's copy carries only in-frame clones and drops some. The sample carries fewer than 350,000 clones, approximately 91% recorded once. Input material: PBMCs or T cells enriched from blood (not recorded which). The origin of the receptors is a man in his 60s who had recovered from COVID-19.

The rearrangement links TRBV21-1 to TRBJ1-2; TRBD1 reflects the table's D call only, with no check against the DNA. TRBV21-1 is an annotated pseudogene. The CDR3 consists of 17 residues. DNA for the CDR3: TGTGCCAGCAGCAATCTTGGACAGGGTGACATGAGCTATGGCTACACCTTC. Encoded protein: CASSNLGQGDMSYGYTF.

This clone was found a few times. This rearrangement joins TRBV5-6 to TRBJ2-7; 7 bases are shared with TRBD2. Trimming took 7 bases from V and 3 from J; bases not matched to a gene: 7. Germline CDR1 and CDR2: SGHDT and YYEEEE. The CDR3 spans 13 residues. Here the CDR3 reads CASFRGESYEQYF. The CDR3 bases are TGTGCCAGCTTTCGGGGGGAAAGCTACGAGCAGTACTTC.

This clone was found once. The J gene is TRBJ1-2, the V gene TRBV5-1; unclear D gene. V shed 4 bases and J shed 2 bases, with 18 bases lying between them. The CDR3 loop spans 16 amino acids. CDR1 SGHRS and CDR2 YFSETQ come from the germline V gene. For the CDR3, the DNA is TGCGCCAGCAGCCCCGACTTGGGTGGCAGAAACTATGGCTACACCTTC. Amino acids: CASSPDLGGRNYGYTF.

The genes are TRBV7-9 and TRBJ2-6; D may be TRBD2 (6 bases). Trimming pared 5 bases from V and 2 bases from J, leaving 19 bases between. This CDR3 has 18 residues. Germline-derived CDR1 and CDR2 are SEHNR and FQNEAQ (reference sequence). The CDR3 DNA follows: TGTGCCAGCAGCCACTCAGGGAGACCGGGGGCTGGGGCCAACGTCCTGACTTTC. This sequence encodes CASSHSGRPGAGANVLTF.

This chain uses TRBV29-1 with TRBJ2-7; D is ambiguous. V lost 4 bases, J lost 3 bases, and 13 bases lay in between. Germline CDR1 reads SQVTM; CDR2 reads ANQGSEA. The CDR3 has 13 residues. CDR3 region: CSVGREPGYEQYF. The CDR3 DNA reads TGCAGCGTTGGGCGCGAACCGGGCTACGAGCAGTACTTC.

Remarks on this clone: The junction departs from the called germline gene at one end, perhaps through a read error. The chain has TRBV27 and TRBJ2-2; TRBD2 agrees at 8 bases. Germline CDR1 and CDR2: MNHEY and SMNVEV (reference sequence). The length of the CDR3 is 17 residues. The CDR3 coding sequence is TGTGCCAGCAGTCTATCTGAACTAGCGGAGAACACCGGGGAGCTGTTTTTT. Amino acid sequence: CASSLSELAENTGELFF.

The genes are TRBV28 and TRBJ2-1; D is ambiguous. This CDR3 has 11 amino acids. Germline loops: CDR1 MDHEN, CDR2 SYDVKM. V lost 3 bases and J 9 bases, leaving 6 bases between the germline ends. Here the CDR3 reads CASSFKSEQFF. The CDR3 nucleotides read TGTGCCAGCAGTTTTAAGAGTGAGCAGTTCTTC. Complete variable domain (other parts from reference TRBV28 and TRBJ2-1): DVKVTQSSRYLVKRTGEKVFLECVQDMDHENMFWYRQDPGLGLRLIYFSYDVKMKEKGDIPEGYSVSREKKERFSLILESASTNQTSMYLCASSFKSEQFFGPGTRLTVL.

The V gene is TRBV6-5, the J gene TRBJ2-2; 10 bases line up with TRBD1. The junction had 5 bases not matched to a gene; V was cut back by 7 bases and J by 3 bases. The CDR3 covers 15 residues. The germline V gene has CDR1 MNHEY and CDR2 SVGAGI. The CDR3: CASTKDRGDTGELFF. CDR3 nucleotide sequence: TGTGCCAGCACCAAGGACAGGGGGGACACCGGGGAGCTGTTTTTT.

The chain couples TRBV5-1 to TRBJ1-4; D remains unclear. There are 15 residues in the CDR3. V lost 0 bases to trimming and J lost 8 bases, with 14 bases between them. Looked up from germline, CDR1 is SGHRS and CDR2 is YFSETQ. CDR3 protein: CASSLDNHSAEKLFF. CDR3 DNA: TGCGCCAGCAGCTTGGATAATCATTCTGCGGAAAAACTGTTTTTT.

The V gene is TRBV6-2 or TRBV6-3, the J gene TRBJ2-3; TRBD2 aligns across 10 bases. V trimming: 0 bases; J trimming: 6 bases; junction bases outside the gene matches: 6. Germline-derived CDR1 and CDR2 are MNHEY and SVGEGT. The CDR3 length is 16 residues. Here the CDR3 DNA reads TGTGCCAGCAGTTACTCGATCCCGGGACTAGCGGATACGCAGTATTTT. It specifies CASSYSIPGLADTQYF.

The CDR3 nucleotides read TGTGCCAGCAGTCTCCGACAGGGAGAGCTCTTACCTGGAAACACCATATATTTT. Protein product: CASSLRQGELLPGNTIYF. The chain combines TRBV28 with TRBJ1-3; TRBD1 matches at 7 bases. Germline assignment: CDR1 MDHEN and CDR2 SYDVKM. Unmatched junction bases numbered 15, after V lost 5 bases and J lost 2 bases. This CDR3 has 18 amino acids.

The V gene is TRBV5-4, the J gene TRBJ2-7, with TRBD1 as a possible D gene (6 bases). The CDR3 loop spans 14 amino acids. V lost 1 base to trimming and J lost 3 bases, with 11 bases between them. CDR1 is SGHNT and CDR2 is YYREEE in the germline V gene (reference sequence). The CDR3 here is CASSLWQGNYEQYF. As DNA, the CDR3 is TGTGCCAGCAGCTTGTGGCAGGGGAACTACGAGCAGTACTTC. The full variable domain, completed using reference TRBV5-4 and TRBJ2-7, is ETGVTQSPTHLIKTRGQQVTLRCSSQSGHNTVSWYQQALGQGPQFIFQYYREEENGRGNFPPRFSGLQFPNYSSELNVNALELDDSALYLCASSLWQGNYEQYFGPGTRLTVT.

The chain has TRBV7-6 and TRBJ2-5; TRBD2 matches at 9 bases. Germline loops: CDR1 SGHVS, CDR2 FNYEAQ. Trimming took 0 bases from V and 5 from J; bases not matched to a gene: 4. The CDR3 has 15 residues. The CDR3 here is CASSLASGSYETQYF. DNA for the CDR3: TGTGCCAGCAGCTTAGCTAGCGGGAGTTATGAGACCCAGTACTTC.

To note about this clone: This sample also contains other DNA sequences that code for the same CDR3. The V and J genes are TRBV7-2 and TRBJ2-7, with D unresolved. The CDR3 totals 14 residues. Germline values: CDR1 SGHTA, CDR2 FQGNSA. V lost 3 bases, J lost 4 bases, and 13 bases lay in between. This chain's CDR3 is CASSFGQSAYEQYF. CDR3 DNA: TGTGCCAGCAGCTTTGGGCAAAGTGCGTACGAGCAGTACTTC.

This chain links TRBV3-1 (or the pseudogene TRBV3-2) with TRBJ2-5; TRBD2 agrees at 11 bases. This CDR3 spans 16 amino acids. Germline V CDR1 and CDR2: LGHDT, YNNKEL (reference sequence). The trim removed 4 bases at V and 1 base at J, leaving 5 bases unmatched. CDR3 sequence: CASSPIGTSGQETQYF. In DNA, the CDR3 is TGTGCCAGCAGCCCAATCGGGACTAGCGGCCAAGAGACCCAGTACTTC.

This clone was detected only a few times. Other DNA variants within this sample encode the same CDR3. The V call is TRBV5-1, the J call TRBJ2-2, with 9 bases that match TRBD1. The germline CDR1 and CDR2 sequences are SGHRS and YFSETQ. This CDR3 spans 15 amino acids. Losses at the gene ends were 4 bases for V and 3 bases for J; bases not matched to a gene: 4. The DNA of the CDR3 is TGCGCCAGCAGCCCGGGACAGGGAGACACCGGGGAGCTGTTTTTT. It is translated as CASSPGQGDTGELFF.

This clone has only one observation. The chain has TRBV6-1 and TRBJ1-6; 7 bases align to TRBD1. Germline CDR1 is MNHNS and CDR2 is SASEGT. V dropped 4 bases and J dropped 6; count of bases not matched to a gene: 12. The CDR3 spans 17 residues. The CDR3 sequence is CASSALRPGQLNSPLHF. As DNA, the CDR3 is TGTGCCAGCAGTGCACTCCGTCCGGGACAGCTTAATTCACCCCTCCACTTT.

The V gene is TRBV4-1, the J gene TRBJ2-1; 10 bases are a match to TRBD1. The CDR3 sequence is 16 residues long. Trimming at V came to 4 bases and at J to 4 bases, leaving 7 bases not matched to a gene. Germline lookup yields CDR1 MGHRA and CDR2 YSYEKL. DNA for the CDR3: TGCGCCAGCAGCCTGAGGGGACAGGGGCTTTACAATGAGCAGTTCTTC. Translation: CASSLRGQGLYNEQFF.

The chain carries TRBV18 and TRBJ1-5, with 7 bases aligning to TRBD1. V gave up 2 bases and J gave up 3 bases; unmatched junction bases: 7. This CDR3 has 16 residues. CDR1 and CDR2 from the germline V gene are KGHSH and LQKENI. The DNA of the CDR3 is TGTGCCAGCTCACCATCAAACAGGGGCCCCAATCAGCCCCAGCATTTT. The encoded protein is CASSPSNRGPNQPQHF.

The chain links TRBV2 to TRBJ2-1; 7 nucleotides align to TRBD2. This CDR3 comprises 13 residues. With V trimmed by 2 bases and J by 7 bases, 2 bases remained unmatched. CDR1 SNHLY and CDR2 FYNNEI come from the germline V gene. Written as DNA, the CDR3 is TGTGCCAGCAGTGAACAGGGAGGGAATGAGCAGTTCTTC. Amino acids: CASSEQGGNEQFF.

The chain employs TRBV11-2 and TRBJ2-3, with D perhaps matching TRBD1 (7 bases). Trimming took 10 bases from V and 3 from J, leaving 17 bases between them. The CDR3 sequence is 14 residues long. Germline V gene sequence: CDR1 SGHAT, CDR2 FQNNGV. CDR3 nucleotides: TGTGCCACCGGGAGACAGGGCCGGACAGATACGCAGTATTTT. Its protein is CATGRQGRTDTQYF. The full variable domain, in which reference TRBV11-2 and TRBJ2-3 provide the parts outside the CDR3, is EAGVAQSPRYKIIEKRQSVAFWCNPISGHATLYWYQQILGQGPKLLIQFQNNGVVDDSQLPKDRFSAERLKGVDSTLKIQPAKLEDSAVYLCATGRQGRTDTQYFGPGTRLTVL.

This rearrangement joins TRBV5-1 to TRBJ1-2; no firm D call. The CDR3 totals 15 residues. V was pared by 2 bases and J by 11 bases, with 22 bases between. Germline values: CDR1 SGHRS, CDR2 YFSETQ. The CDR3 is CASSLNSDGHGGYTF. DNA of the CDR3: TGCGCCAGCAGCTTAAACTCGGATGGCCATGGAGGATACACCTTC. Full variable domain (outside the CDR3, taken from reference TRBV5-1 and TRBJ1-2): KAGVTQTPRYLIKTRGQQVTLSCSPISGHRSVSWYQQTPGQGLQFLFEYFSETQRNKGNFPGRFSGRQFSNSRSEMNVSTLELGDSALYLCASSLNSDGHGGYTFGSGTRLTVV.

V is TRBV28 and J is TRBJ1-2, with 8 bases identical to TRBD1. Germline values: CDR1 MDHEN, CDR2 SYDVKM. The CDR3 is 13 residues long. J gave up 3 bases and V 6 bases, and 3 bases lay outside the gene matches. CDR3 nucleotide sequence: TGTGCCAGCAGAACAGGGGGGGACTATGGCTACACCTTC. The encoded protein is CASRTGGDYGYTF.

The V and J genes are TRBV5-6 and TRBJ1-2, with D possibly being TRBD1 (5 bases). CDR1 and CDR2 from the germline V gene are SGHDT and YYEEEE. This CDR3 has 16 amino acids. V was pared by 4 bases and J by 4 bases, with 20 bases between. The CDR3, as DNA: TGTGCCAGCAGCCGCGGGGGGTGGGAACGAAGCTATGGCTACACCTTC. Residues: CASSRGGWERSYGYTF.